Shown below are 21 T cell receptor beta chains from a single sample sequenced in a study of beta chain features in type 1 diabetes (dated by TCRdb to the late 2010s). The library was made by the immunoSEQ multiplex PCR assay. All of the isolated RNA was reverse transcribed with the High Capacity cDNA Reverse Transcription Kit, so expressed TCRB transcripts were sequenced. This immuneACCESS table, as held by TCRdb, lists in-frame sequences with V and J called but not all clones. Of the missing ones, under half trace to an unresolved V gene in checked studies; the others have no known cause. This sample has 110,000 or so clones in its table, and approximately 39% of those were observed once. Clones ranked in the top ten supply over 0.05% of the sample. Sequences were obtained from stem cell memory CD4+ T cells from blood. The cell subset or site label corresponds to: stem cell-like memory CD4+ T cells. Source of these receptors: a young woman in good health.

The chain has TRBV6-1 and TRBJ2-7, with D unclear. The CDR3 sequence is 13 residues long. V shed 2 bases and J shed 2 bases, with 7 bases lying between them. Germline V CDR1 and CDR2: MNHNS, SASEGT. The CDR3 protein is CASSEQRTYEQYF. The CDR3 bases are TGTGCCAGCAGTGAACAGAGGACCTACGAGCAGTACTTC.

The CDR3 DNA reads TGTGCCAGCAGCACCACCCCGGGACAGGGTATAGATGAGCAGTTCTTC. This sequence encodes CASSTTPGQGIDEQFF. The chain links TRBV7-9 to TRBJ2-1; 9 bases map to TRBD1. CDR1 and CDR2 (germline): SEHNR, FQNEAQ (reference sequence). This CDR3 has 16 amino acids. The ends lost 5 bases at V and 8 bases at J; junction bases unmatched: 13.

V and J are TRBV27 and TRBJ2-7; 9 nucleotides line up with TRBD1. Germline trimming cut 6 bases from V and 5 bases from J; bases unmatched to any gene: 11. The CDR3 covers 15 residues. CDR1 is MNHEY and CDR2 is SMNVEV in the germline V gene (reference sequence). CDR3 DNA: TGTGCCAGCAGGAGGTTAAGGACAGGGGTGGACGAGCAGTACTTC. It codes for CASRRLRTGVDEQYF.

The V call is TRBV20-1, the J call TRBJ2-7; D might be TRBD2 (6 bases). The CDR3 contains 11 residues. The V and J ends lost 4 bases and 4 bases respectively, with 8 bases between them. Germline CDR1 DFQATT, CDR2 SNEGSKA (reference sequence). This CDR3 is CSATRDYEQYF. CDR3 bases: TGCAGTGCTACGCGGGATTACGAGCAGTACTTC.

This clone was seen only a few times. The genes are TRBV29-1 and TRBJ2-3; 8 bases map to TRBD1. The J segment lost 2 bases and the V segment lost 6 bases, leaving 10 bases of the junction unmatched. CDR1 is SQVTM, CDR2 ANQGSEA, per germline. CDR3 length: 15 residues. The CDR3 loop reads CSVPSRGPNTDTQYF. DNA of the CDR3: TGCAGCGTACCTTCCAGGGGGCCTAACACAGATACGCAGTATTTT.

The gene calls are TRBV2 and TRBJ1-5; 8 bases fit TRBD1. V was pared by 6 bases and J by 0 bases, with 10 bases of the junction left unmatched. The CDR3 has 17 amino acids. Germline V gives CDR1 SNHLY, CDR2 FYNNEI. Here the CDR3 reads CASRLYYTGGSNQPQHF. The CDR3 DNA reads TGTGCCAGCAGACTATACTACACAGGGGGTAGCAATCAGCCCCAGCATTTT.

The CDR3 loop reads CASTWQGVQTLHF. The CDR3 DNA reads as TGTGCCAGCACTTGGCAGGGGGTCCAGACCCTCCACTTT. The rearrangement links TRBV2 to TRBJ1-6, with 7 bases matching TRBD1. J was trimmed by 14 bases and V by 7 bases; bases with no gene match: 11. The CDR3 has 13 amino acids. The germline V gene has CDR1 SNHLY and CDR2 FYNNEI.

This clone has only a few counts. This chain joins TRBV10-3 and TRBJ2-7, with TRBD1 matching over 7 bases. V shed 6 bases, J shed 0 bases, and the junction held 8 bases outside the gene matches. Germline values: CDR1 ENHRY, CDR2 SYGVKD. This CDR3 has 15 residues. This chain's CDR3 is CAISWDSQSSYEQYF. CDR3 DNA sequence: TGTGCCATCAGCTGGGACAGCCAGAGCTCCTACGAGCAGTACTTC.

This rearrangement joins TRBV5-4 to TRBJ1-4, with a possible D match to TRBD1 (5 bases). V was pared by 4 bases and J by 5 bases, with 9 bases between. The CDR3 spans 13 residues. Germline-derived CDR1 and CDR2 are SGHNT and YYREEE (reference sequence). CDR3 sequence reads: CASSLGLNEKLFF. CDR3 in DNA: TGTGCCAGCAGCCTGGGGCTCAATGAAAAACTGTTTTTT. Full variable domain (remainder filled in from reference TRBV5-4 and TRBJ1-4): ETGVTQSPTHLIKTRGQQVTLRCSSQSGHNTVSWYQQALGQGPQFIFQYYREEENGRGNFPPRFSGLQFPNYSSELNVNALELDDSALYLCASSLGLNEKLFFGSGTQLSVL.

The chain recombines TRBV27 with TRBJ2-7; 7 bases match TRBD1. CDR1 MNHEY and CDR2 SMNVEV come from the germline V gene (reference sequence). The CDR3 spans 18 residues. The J segment lost 0 bases and the V segment lost 4 bases, leaving 15 bases of the junction unmatched. For the CDR3, the DNA is TGTGCCAGCAGTTCCCTACGGGACAGCGTTACGATCTCCTACGAGCAGTACTTC. Its protein product is CASSSLRDSVTISYEQYF.

The chain links TRBV18 to TRBJ2-3; D is possibly TRBD1 (5 bases). V was cut by 6 bases and J by 2 bases, with 12 bases left in between. The CDR3 totals 14 residues. The germline V gene has CDR1 KGHSH and CDR2 LQKENI. The CDR3 loop reads CASSLTVDTDTQYF. CDR3 bases: TGTGCCAGCTCGTTGACAGTAGACACAGATACGCAGTATTTT.

The chain is built from TRBV18 and TRBJ1-1, with D possibly TRBD1 on 6 matching bases. This CDR3 contains 15 residues. Trimming cost V 5 bases and J 5 bases, with 18 bases left between them. Germline V CDR1 and CDR2: KGHSH, LQKENI. In DNA form, the CDR3 reads TGTGCCAGCTCAACAACAACAGGGTTCGAGACTGAAGCTTTCTTT. This codes for CASSTTTGFETEAFF.

CDR3 DNA sequence: TGTGCCAGCGAGACAGGGTGGCGGACTGAAGCTTTCTTT. The encoded protein is CASETGWRTEAFF. The chain employs TRBV28 and TRBJ1-1; 7 bases align to TRBD1. Germline trimming cut 8 bases from V and 5 bases from J; bases unmatched to any gene: 8. The CDR3 extends over 13 amino acids. CDR1 and CDR2 (germline): MDHEN, SYDVKM.

The V and J genes are TRBV7-9 and TRBJ2-7, with 7 bases lining up with TRBD2. V lost 4 bases to trimming and J lost 0 bases; unmatched junction nucleotides: 6. The length of the CDR3 is 15 residues. CDR1 is SEHNR and CDR2 is FQNEAQ in the germline V gene (reference sequence). The CDR3: CASSSISGYSYEQYF. As DNA, the CDR3 is TGTGCCAGCAGCTCCATTAGCGGGTACTCCTACGAGCAGTACTTC.

In nucleotides, the CDR3 is TGTGCCAGCAGCTTAAGCGGGAACACTGAAGCTTTCTTT. This translates into CASSLSGNTEAFF. The rearrangement joins TRBV11-2 to TRBJ1-1; D ambiguous. Germline CDR1 and CDR2: SGHAT and FQNNGV. Trimming shortened V by 2 bases and J by 1 base, and 5 bases separated the two germline ends. The CDR3 totals 13 residues.

The chain couples TRBV6-5 to TRBJ2-1; 12 nucleotides align to TRBD2. The CDR3 totals 14 residues. Germline V gene lookup returns CDR1 MNHEY and CDR2 SVGAGI. Losses at the gene ends were 5 bases for V and 13 bases for J; bases not matched to a gene: 9. The CDR3 DNA reads TGTGCCAGCAGTCCGAGACTAGCGGGAGTAGCCCAGTTCTTC. Translation: CASSPRLAGVAQFF.

This chain uses TRBV4-1 with TRBJ2-1; D is undetermined. CDR3 length equals 16 residues. Germline V gene data show CDR1 as MGHRA and CDR2 as YSYEKL. Trimming pared 1 base from V and 0 bases from J, leaving 10 bases between. The CDR3 DNA sequence: TGCGCCAGCAGCCAAGGAACAAGGAGCTCCTACAATGAGCAGTTCTTC. It specifies CASSQGTRSSYNEQFF.

This clone was counted a single time. The V call is TRBV6-1, the J call TRBJ2-2; 7 positions match TRBD2. This CDR3 comprises 18 residues. Germline CDR1 reads MNHNS; CDR2 reads SASEGT. Germline trimming cut 3 bases from V and 0 bases from J; bases unmatched to any gene: 10. The CDR3 DNA reads TGTGCCAGCAGTGATCAAGGGCCCCTAGCGGCGAACACCGGGGAGCTGTTTTTT. Its translation is CASSDQGPLAANTGELFF.

This clone came up once. The genes are TRBV27 and TRBJ1-1, with D tentatively TRBD1 (5 bases). The CDR3 loop spans 12 amino acids. Germline CDR1 reads MNHEY; CDR2 reads SMNVEV (reference sequence). V was shortened by 10 bases and J by 4 bases, with 13 bases between the two germline ends. CDR3 protein: CATKSGGTEAFF. For the CDR3, the DNA is TGTGCCACCAAGAGCGGGGGCACTGAAGCTTTCTTT.

The chain couples TRBV19 to TRBJ1-1; possibly TRBD1 for D (6 bases). The CDR3 runs 15 residues. Germline V CDR1 and CDR2: LNHDA, SQIVND (reference sequence). V was shortened by 1 base and J by 6 bases, with 15 bases between the two germline ends. As DNA, the CDR3 is TGTGCCAGTAGTATAGGACCGGGGGGCGACGCTGAAGCTTTCTTT. Its protein is CASSIGPGGDAEAFF. The variable domain in full, with the rest retrieved from reference TRBV19 and TRBJ1-1, is DGGITQSPKYLFRKEGQNVTLSCEQNLNHDAMYWYRQDPGQGLRLIYYSQIVNDFQKGDIAEGYSVSREKKESFPLTVTSAQKNPTAFYLCASSIGPGGDAEAFFGQGTRLTVV.

The V gene is TRBV29-1, the J gene TRBJ2-3, with 7 nucleotides matching TRBD1. This CDR3 has 11 amino acids. Germline loops: CDR1 SQVTM, CDR2 ANQGSEA. With V trimmed by 5 bases and J by 13 bases, 9 bases remained unmatched. The CDR3 DNA reads TGCAGCGTTTACTACAGGGGAGACAAGTATTTT. Protein sequence: CSVYYRGDKYF.